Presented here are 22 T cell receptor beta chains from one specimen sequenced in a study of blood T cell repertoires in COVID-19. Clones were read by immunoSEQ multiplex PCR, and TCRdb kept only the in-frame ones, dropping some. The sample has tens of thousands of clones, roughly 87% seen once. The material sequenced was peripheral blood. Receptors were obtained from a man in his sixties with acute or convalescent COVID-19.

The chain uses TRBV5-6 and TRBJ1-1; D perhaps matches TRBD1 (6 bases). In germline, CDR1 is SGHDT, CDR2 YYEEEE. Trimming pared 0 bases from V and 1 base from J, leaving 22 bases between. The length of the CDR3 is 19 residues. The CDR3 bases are TGTGCCAGCAGCTTGGAGCGAGCAGGGGCGCTTATCAGGAACACTGAAGCTTTCTTT. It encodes CASSLERAGALIRNTEAFF.

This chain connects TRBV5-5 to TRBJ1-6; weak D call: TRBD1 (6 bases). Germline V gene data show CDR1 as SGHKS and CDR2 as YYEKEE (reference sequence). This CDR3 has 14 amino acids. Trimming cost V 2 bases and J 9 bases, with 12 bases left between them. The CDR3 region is CASSFSGVVSPLHF. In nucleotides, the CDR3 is TGTGCCAGCAGCTTCTCAGGGGTTGTTTCACCCCTCCACTTT.

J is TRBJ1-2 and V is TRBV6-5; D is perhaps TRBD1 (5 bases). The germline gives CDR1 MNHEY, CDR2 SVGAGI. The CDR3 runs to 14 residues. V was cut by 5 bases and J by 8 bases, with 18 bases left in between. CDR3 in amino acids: CASSPTTGGAGYTF. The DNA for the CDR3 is TGTGCCAGCAGTCCTACCACGGGAGGGGCGGGCTACACCTTC.

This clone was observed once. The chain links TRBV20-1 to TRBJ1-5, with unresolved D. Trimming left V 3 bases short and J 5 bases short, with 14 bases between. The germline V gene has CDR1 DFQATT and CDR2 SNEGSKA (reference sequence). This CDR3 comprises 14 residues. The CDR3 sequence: CSASGRSGDQPQHF. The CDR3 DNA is TGCAGTGCTAGTGGGAGGAGTGGCGATCAGCCCCAGCATTTT.

DNA of the CDR3: TGTGCCAGCAGCAAAGCTTGGGGGCCGGGCGGCTACACCTTC. Translating gives CASSKAWGPGGYTF. The rearrangement joins TRBV21-1 to TRBJ1-2; no check of the table's D call, TRBD1, against the DNA was made. TRBV21-1 is noted as a pseudogene. This CDR3 spans 14 amino acids.

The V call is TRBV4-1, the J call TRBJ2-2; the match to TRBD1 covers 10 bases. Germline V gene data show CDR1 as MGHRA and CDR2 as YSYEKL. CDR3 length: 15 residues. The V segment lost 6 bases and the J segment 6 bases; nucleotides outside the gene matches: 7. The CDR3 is CASRRQGAESGELFF. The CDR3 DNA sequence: TGCGCCAGCAGGAGACAGGGGGCAGAGTCCGGGGAGCTGTTTTTT.

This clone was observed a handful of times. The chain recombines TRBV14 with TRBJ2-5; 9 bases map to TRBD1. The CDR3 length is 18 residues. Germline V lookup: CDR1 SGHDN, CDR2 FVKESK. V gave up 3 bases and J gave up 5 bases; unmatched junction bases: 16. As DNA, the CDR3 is TGTGCCAGCAGCCATGGGGAGACACACAGGGGGCGGAAGGAGACCCAGTACTTC. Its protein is CASSHGETHRGRKETQYF.

The CDR3: CATRRGNMNNEQFF. CDR3 nucleotides: TGTGCCACCAGGAGGGGGAACATGAACAATGAGCAGTTCTTC. The chain has TRBV24-1 and TRBJ2-1; possible D gene TRBD1, 6 bases. The CDR3 runs 14 residues. Trimming shortened V by 7 bases and J by 5 bases, and 14 bases separated the two germline ends. Germline V lookup: CDR1 KGHDR, CDR2 SFDVKD.

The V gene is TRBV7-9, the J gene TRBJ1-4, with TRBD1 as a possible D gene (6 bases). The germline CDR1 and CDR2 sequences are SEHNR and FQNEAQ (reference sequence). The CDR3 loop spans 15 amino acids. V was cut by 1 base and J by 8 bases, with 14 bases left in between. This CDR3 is CASSLDGAGDEKLFF. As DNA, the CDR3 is TGTGCCAGCAGCTTAGATGGTGCAGGGGACGAAAAACTGTTTTTT.

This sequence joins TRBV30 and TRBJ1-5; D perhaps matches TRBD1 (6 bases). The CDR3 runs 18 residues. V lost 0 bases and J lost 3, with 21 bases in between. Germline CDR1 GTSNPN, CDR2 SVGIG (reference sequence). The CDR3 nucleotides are TGTGCCTGGAGTGTTAACACAGGGAGCGCCTTTACCAATCAGCCCCAGCATTTT. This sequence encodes CAWSVNTGSAFTNQPQHF.

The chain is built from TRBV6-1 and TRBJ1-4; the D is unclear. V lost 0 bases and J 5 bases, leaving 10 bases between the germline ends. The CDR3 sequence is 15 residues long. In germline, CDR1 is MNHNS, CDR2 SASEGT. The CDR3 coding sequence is TGTGCCAGCAGTGAAGCGCAGGCCAAGAATGAAAAACTGTTTTTT. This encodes CASSEAQAKNEKLFF.

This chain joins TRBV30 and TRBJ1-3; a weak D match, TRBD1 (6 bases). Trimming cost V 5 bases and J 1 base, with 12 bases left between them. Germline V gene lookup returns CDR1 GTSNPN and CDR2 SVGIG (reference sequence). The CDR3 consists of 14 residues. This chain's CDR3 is CAWGRGNSGNTIYF. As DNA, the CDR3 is TGTGCCTGGGGGAGGGGGAATTCTGGAAACACCATATATTTT.

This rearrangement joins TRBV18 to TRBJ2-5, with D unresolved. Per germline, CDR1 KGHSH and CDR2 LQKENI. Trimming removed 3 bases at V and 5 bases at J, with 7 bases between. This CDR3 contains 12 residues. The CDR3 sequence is CASSPNRETQYF. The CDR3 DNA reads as TGTGCCAGCTCACCTAACCGGGAGACCCAGTACTTC.

The CDR3 DNA reads TGTGCCAGCAGCCCACAGGGGGGTTATTATGGCTACACCTTC. It yields the protein CASSPQGGYYGYTF. This chain uses TRBV28 with TRBJ1-2; TRBD1 matches 8 bases. The germline gives CDR1 MDHEN, CDR2 SYDVKM. This CDR3 spans 14 amino acids. Trimming cost V 6 bases and J 5 bases; bases outside gene matches: 8.

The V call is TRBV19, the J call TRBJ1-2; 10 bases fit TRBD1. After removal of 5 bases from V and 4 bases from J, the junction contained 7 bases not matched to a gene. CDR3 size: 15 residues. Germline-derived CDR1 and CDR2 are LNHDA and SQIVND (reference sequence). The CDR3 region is CASSADRGRIYGYTF. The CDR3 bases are TGTGCCAGTAGTGCCGACAGGGGGCGCATCTATGGCTACACCTTC.

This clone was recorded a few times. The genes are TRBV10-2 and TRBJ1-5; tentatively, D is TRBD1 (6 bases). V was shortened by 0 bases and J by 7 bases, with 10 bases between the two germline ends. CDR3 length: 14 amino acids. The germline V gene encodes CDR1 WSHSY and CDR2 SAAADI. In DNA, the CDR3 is TGCGCCAGCAGTGAGTCGGCCAGGGGACAGCCCCAGCATTTT. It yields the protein CASSESARGQPQHF.

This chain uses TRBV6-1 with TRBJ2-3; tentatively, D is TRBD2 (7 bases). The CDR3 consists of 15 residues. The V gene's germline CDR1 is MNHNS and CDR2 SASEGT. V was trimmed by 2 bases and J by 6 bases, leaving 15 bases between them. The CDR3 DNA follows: TGTGCCAGCAGTGAACTGGTCAGGGGAGGGGATACGCAGTATTTT. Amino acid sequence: CASSELVRGGDTQYF.

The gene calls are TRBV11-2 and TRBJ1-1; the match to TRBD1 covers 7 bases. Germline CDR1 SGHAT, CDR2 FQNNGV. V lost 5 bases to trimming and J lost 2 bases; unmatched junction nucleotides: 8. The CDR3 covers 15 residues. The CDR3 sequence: CASSIRQGLNTEAFF. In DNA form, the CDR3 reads TGTGCCAGCAGCATACGACAGGGATTAAACACTGAAGCTTTCTTT.

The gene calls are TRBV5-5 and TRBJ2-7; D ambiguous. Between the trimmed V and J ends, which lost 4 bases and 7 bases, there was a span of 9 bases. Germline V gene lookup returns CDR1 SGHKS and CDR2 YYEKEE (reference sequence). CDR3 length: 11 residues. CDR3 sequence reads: CASSRQSEQYF. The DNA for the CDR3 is TGTGCCAGCAGCCGACAATCAGAGCAGTACTTC.

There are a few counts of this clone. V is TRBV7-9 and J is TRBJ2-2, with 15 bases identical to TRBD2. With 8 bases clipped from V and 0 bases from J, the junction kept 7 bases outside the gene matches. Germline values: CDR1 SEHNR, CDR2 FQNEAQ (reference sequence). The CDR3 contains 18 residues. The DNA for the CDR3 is TGTGCCAGCCCCCTAGGACTAGCGGGGGGGGCGAACACCGGGGAGCTGTTTTTT. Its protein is CASPLGLAGGANTGELFF. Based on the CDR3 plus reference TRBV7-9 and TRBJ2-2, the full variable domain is DTGVSQNPRHKITKRGQNVTFRCDPISEHNRLYWYRQTLGQGPEFLTYFQNEAQLEKSRLLSDRFSAERPKGSFSTLEIQRTEQGDSAMYLCASPLGLAGGANTGELFFGEGSRLTVL.

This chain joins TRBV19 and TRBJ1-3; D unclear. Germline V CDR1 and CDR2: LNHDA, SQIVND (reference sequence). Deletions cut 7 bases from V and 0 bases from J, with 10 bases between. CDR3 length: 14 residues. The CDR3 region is CASTGSVSGNTIYF. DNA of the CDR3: TGTGCCAGTACGGGGTCGGTCTCTGGAAACACCATATATTTT.

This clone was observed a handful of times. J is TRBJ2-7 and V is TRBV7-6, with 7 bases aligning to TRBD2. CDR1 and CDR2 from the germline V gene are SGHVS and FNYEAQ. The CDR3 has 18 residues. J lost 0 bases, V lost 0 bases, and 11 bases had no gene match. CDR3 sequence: CASSLAPPGGIPSYEQYF. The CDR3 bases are TGTGCCAGCAGCTTAGCCCCCCCCGGGGGGATTCCCTCCTACGAGCAGTACTTC.